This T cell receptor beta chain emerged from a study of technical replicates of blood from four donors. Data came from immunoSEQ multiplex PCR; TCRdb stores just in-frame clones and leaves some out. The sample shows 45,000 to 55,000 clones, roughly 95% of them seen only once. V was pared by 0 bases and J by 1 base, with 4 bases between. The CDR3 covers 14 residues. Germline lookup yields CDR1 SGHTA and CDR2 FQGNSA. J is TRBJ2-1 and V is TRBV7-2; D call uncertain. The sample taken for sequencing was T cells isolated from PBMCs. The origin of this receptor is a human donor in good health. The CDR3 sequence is CASSLAHSYNEQFF. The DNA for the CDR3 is TGTGCCAGCAGCTTAGCCCATTCCTACAATGAGCAGTTCTTC.